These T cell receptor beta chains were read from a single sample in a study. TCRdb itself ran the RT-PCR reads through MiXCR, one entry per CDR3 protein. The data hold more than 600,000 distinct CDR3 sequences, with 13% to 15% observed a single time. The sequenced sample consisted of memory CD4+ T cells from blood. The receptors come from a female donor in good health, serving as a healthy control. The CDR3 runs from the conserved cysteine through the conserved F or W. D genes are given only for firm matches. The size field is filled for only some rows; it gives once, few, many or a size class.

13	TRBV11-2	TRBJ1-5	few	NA	CASSLGPIQPQHF	TGTGCCAGCAGCTTGGGTCCAATTCAGCCCCAGCATTTT
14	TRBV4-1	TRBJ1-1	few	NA	CASSLQAARAEAFF	TGCGCCAGCAGCCTACAGGCGGCCCGGGCTGAAGCTTTCTTT
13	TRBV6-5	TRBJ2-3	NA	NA	CASSPIGRDTQYF	TGTGCCAGCAGCCCTATCGGCCGAGATACGCAGTATTTT
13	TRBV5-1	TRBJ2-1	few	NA	CASSLALGREQFF	TGCGCCAGCAGCTTGGCCCTGGGGCGCGAGCAGTTCTTC
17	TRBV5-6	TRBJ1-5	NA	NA	CASSLRDTGRSNQPQHF	TGTGCCAGCAGCCTCCGGGACACTGGCCGTAGCAATCAGCCCCAGCATTTT
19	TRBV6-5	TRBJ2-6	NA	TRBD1	CASSTRQGRVGSEANVLTF	TGTGCCAGCAGTACCCGACAGGGAAGGGTTGGCTCTGAGGCCAACGTCCTGACTTTC
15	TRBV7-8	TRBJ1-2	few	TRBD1	CASSSKGQLNYGYTF	TGTGCCAGCAGCTCGAAGGGACAGCTAAACTATGGCTACACCTTC
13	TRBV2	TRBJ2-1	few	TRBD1	CASSEMGQGEQFF	TGTGCCAGCAGTGAGATGGGACAGGGCGAGCAGTTCTTC
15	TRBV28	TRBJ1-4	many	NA	CASSTQKGANEKLFF	TGTGCCAGCAGCACCCAGAAGGGTGCTAATGAAAAACTGTTTTTT
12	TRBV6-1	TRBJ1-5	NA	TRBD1	CASSAQGLGGHF	TGTGCCAGCAGTGCACAGGGGTTGGGGGGACATTTT
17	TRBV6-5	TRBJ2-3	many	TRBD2	CASSYGAGGGYTDTQYF	TGTGCCAGCAGTTACGGGGCGGGAGGGGGGTACACAGATACGCAGTATTTT
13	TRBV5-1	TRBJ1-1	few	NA	CASGVDAEVEAFF	TGCGCCAGCGGGGTGGACGCTGAAGTCGAAGCTTTCTTT
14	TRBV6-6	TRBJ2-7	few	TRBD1	CASSFTGQDYEQYF	TGTGCCAGCAGTTTCACAGGACAGGACTACGAGCAGTACTTC
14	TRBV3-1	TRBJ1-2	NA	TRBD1	CASSHTDRQSGYTF	TGTGCCAGCAGCCACACGGACAGGCAGTCGGGCTACACCTTC
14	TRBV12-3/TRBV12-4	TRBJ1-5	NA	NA	CASSFTKDNQPQHF	TGTGCCAGCAGTTTTACGAAGGACAATCAGCCCCAGCATTTT
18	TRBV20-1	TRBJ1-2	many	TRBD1	CSARDTGTGVLGNYGYTF	TGCAGTGCTAGGGATACCGGGACAGGGGTGCTGGGGAACTATGGCTACACCTTC
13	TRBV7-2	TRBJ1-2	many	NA	CASSYPGGLGYTF	TGTGCCAGCAGTTACCCCGGGGGACTGGGCTACACCTTC
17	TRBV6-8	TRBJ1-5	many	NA	CASSRPPSQGSNQPQHF	TGTGCCAGCAGCCGACCCCCTTCACAGGGTAGCAATCAGCCCCAGCATTTT
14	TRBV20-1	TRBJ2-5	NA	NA	CSARQRRSQETQYF	TGCAGTGCGAGGCAGCGAAGGTCTCAAGAGACCCAGTACTTC
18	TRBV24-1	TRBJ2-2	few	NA	CATSDFPRSVSNTGELFF	TGTGCCACCAGTGATTTTCCTCGATCGGTGTCGAACACCGGGGAGCTGTTTTTT
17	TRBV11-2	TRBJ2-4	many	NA	CASSPRRGVWAKNIQYF	TGTGCCAGCAGCCCGAGAAGGGGTGTATGGGCCAAAAACATTCAGTACTTC
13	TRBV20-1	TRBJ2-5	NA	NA	CSARVRVMETQYF	TGCAGTGCTAGAGTGAGGGTTATGGAGACCCAGTACTTC
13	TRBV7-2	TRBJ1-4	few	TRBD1	CASSQGAREKLFF	TGTGCCAGCAGCCAGGGGGCTAGAGAAAAACTGTTTTTT
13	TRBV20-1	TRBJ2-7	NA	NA	CSAPLGPTYEQYF	TGCAGTGCGCCCCTCGGACCCACCTACGAGCAGTACTTC
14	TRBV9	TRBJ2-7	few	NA	CASSVAAGTYEQYF	TGTGCCAGCAGCGTAGCTGCCGGGACCTACGAGCAGTACTTC
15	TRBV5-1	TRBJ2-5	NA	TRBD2	CASSVSGRFQETQYF	TGCGCCAGCAGCGTAAGCGGGAGGTTCCAAGAGACCCAGTACTTC
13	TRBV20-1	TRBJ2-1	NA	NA	CSAQADSYNEQFF	TGCAGTGCCCAAGCGGACTCCTACAATGAGCAGTTCTTC
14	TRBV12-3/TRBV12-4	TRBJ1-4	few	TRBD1	CASTLRTGTEKLFF	TGTGCCAGCACCCTGCGGACAGGGACCGAAAAACTGTTTTTT
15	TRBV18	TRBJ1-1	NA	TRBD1	CASSPPGQANTEAFF	TGTGCCAGCTCACCACCCGGACAGGCGAACACTGAAGCTTTCTTT
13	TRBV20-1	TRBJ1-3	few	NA	CSALGEEGNTIYF	TGCAGTGCTTTAGGGGAGGAAGGAAACACCATATATTTT
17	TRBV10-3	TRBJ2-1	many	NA	CAISGSLLKAEGNEQFF	TGTGCCATCAGTGGGTCGTTACTCAAGGCCGAGGGGAATGAGCAGTTCTTC
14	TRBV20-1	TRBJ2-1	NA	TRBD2	CSAKGLAGAWEQFF	TGCAGTGCTAAGGGACTAGCGGGGGCCTGGGAGCAGTTCTTC
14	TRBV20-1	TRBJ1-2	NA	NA	CGARDQGSNYGYTF	TGCGGTGCTAGAGATCAGGGTTCGAACTATGGCTACACCTTC
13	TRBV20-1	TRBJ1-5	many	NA	CSARHDSNQPQHF	TGCAGTGCGAGACATGATAGCAATCAGCCCCAGCATTTT
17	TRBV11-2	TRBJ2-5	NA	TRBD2	CASSLDSGLAGEETQYF	TGTGCCAGCAGCTTAGATTCAGGACTAGCGGGAGAAGAGACCCAGTACTTC
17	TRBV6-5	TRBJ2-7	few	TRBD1	CASSSDDRGLRSYEQYF	TGTGCCAGCAGTTCAGACGACAGGGGGCTGAGATCCTACGAGCAGTACTTC
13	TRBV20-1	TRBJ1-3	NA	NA	CSAIHSSGNTIYF	TGCAGTGCTATACATTCCTCTGGAAACACCATATATTTT
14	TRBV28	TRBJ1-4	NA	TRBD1	CASTTGTGGEKLFF	TGTGCCAGCACTACCGGGACAGGGGGTGAAAAACTGTTTTTT
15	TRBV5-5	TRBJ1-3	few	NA	CASNTAPLSGNTIYF	TGTGCCAGCAACACGGCCCCTCTCTCTGGAAACACCATATATTTT
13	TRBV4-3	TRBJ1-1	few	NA	CASSQDRGQAAFF	TGCGCCAGCAGCCAAGATCGGGGCCAGGCGGCTTTCTTT
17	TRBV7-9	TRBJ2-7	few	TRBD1	CASSLVFGGQGSLEQYF	TGTGCCAGCAGCTTAGTCTTCGGGGGACAGGGATCTCTCGAGCAGTACTTC
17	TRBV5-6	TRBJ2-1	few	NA	CASSWGAAQRVYNEQFF	TGTGCCAGCAGCTGGGGGGCAGCTCAAAGAGTCTACAATGAGCAGTTCTTC
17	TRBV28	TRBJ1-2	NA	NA	CASSFGDSSGWDYGYTF	TGTGCCAGCAGTTTCGGGGACTCATCCGGGTGGGACTATGGCTACACCTTC
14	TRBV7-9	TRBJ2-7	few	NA	CASSNQATSYEQYF	TGTGCCAGCAGCAATCAAGCCACATCCTACGAGCAGTACTTC
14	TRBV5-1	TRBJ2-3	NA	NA	CASSFDQFTDTQYF	TGCGCCAGCAGCTTCGACCAGTTCACAGATACGCAGTATTTT
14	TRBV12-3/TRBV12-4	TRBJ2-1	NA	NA	CASSLRERHNEQFF	TGTGCCAGCAGTTTAAGGGAGCGGCACAATGAGCAGTTCTTC
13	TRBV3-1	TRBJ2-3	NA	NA	CASSQFTSDTQYF	TGTGCCAGCAGCCAATTCACCTCAGATACGCAGTATTTT
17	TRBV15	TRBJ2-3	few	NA	CATSTSPGVRDTDTQYF	TGTGCCACCAGCACCTCCCCCGGGGTCCGGGACACAGATACGCAGTATTTT
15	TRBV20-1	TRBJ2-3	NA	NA	CSAGGGTVSTDTQYF	TGCAGTGCTGGGGGAGGGACAGTTAGCACAGATACGCAGTATTTT
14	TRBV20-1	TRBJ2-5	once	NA	CSAERRPNGETQYF	TGCAGTGCTGAGAGGAGGCCCAACGGAGAGACCCAGTACTTC
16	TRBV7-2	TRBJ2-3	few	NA	CASSRGGSGGTDTQYF	TGTGCCAGCAGCCGTGGGGGTTCCGGAGGCACAGATACGCAGTATTTT
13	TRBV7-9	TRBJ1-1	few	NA	CASSFELAPEAFF	TGTGCCAGCAGCTTCGAACTCGCCCCTGAAGCTTTCTTT
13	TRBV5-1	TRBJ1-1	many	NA	CASSLGTGTEAFF	TGTGCCAGCAGCTTAGGCACAGGCACTGAAGCTTTCTTT
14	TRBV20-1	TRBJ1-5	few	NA	CSASAGQRRQPQHF	TGCAGTGCTAGTGCCGGGCAGCGGCGTCAGCCCCAGCATTTT
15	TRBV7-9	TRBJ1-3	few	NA	CASSFLHVVVNTIYF	TGTGCCAGCAGCTTCTTGCACGTAGTCGTAAACACCATATATTTT
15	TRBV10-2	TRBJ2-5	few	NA	CASSDGQTIQETQYF	TGCGCCAGCAGCGACGGACAGACTATCCAAGAGACCCAGTACTTC
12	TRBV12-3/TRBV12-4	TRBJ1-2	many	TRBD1	CASRAQGKGYTF	TGTGCCAGCAGAGCACAGGGGAAGGGATACACCTTC
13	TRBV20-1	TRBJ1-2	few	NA	CSAPPGEVHGYTF	TGCAGTGCTCCCCCCGGCGAGGTGCATGGCTACACCTTC
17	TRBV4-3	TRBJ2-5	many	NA	CASSQGGAGARQETQYF	TGCGCCAGCAGCCAAGGGGGCGCGGGGGCTCGGCAAGAGACCCAGTACTTC
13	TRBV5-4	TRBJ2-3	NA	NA	CASSLDSKDTQYF	TGTGCCAGCAGCTTGGATAGCAAAGATACGCAGTATTTT